This T cell receptor beta chain is from a study of control samples from healthy donors and cancer patients. Generated by immunoSEQ multiplex PCR, the TCRdb table keeps only in-frame clones and is missing some. The data show under 200,000 clones, approximately 90% seen once. Per germline, CDR1 MDHEN and CDR2 SYDVKM. V lost 5 bases to trimming and J lost 2 bases, with 16 bases between them. The CDR3 length is 15 residues. The TCR comes from a woman younger than 45 in good health. V is TRBV28 and J is TRBJ2-7; perhaps TRBD2 as D (6 bases). Sequenced material: blood. This CDR3 reads CASSPTSTITYEQYF. The CDR3 DNA reads as TGTGCCAGCAGTCCTACTAGCACTATAACCTACGAGCAGTACTTC.